Listed here are 13 T cell receptor beta chains from one sample, sequenced in a study of T cell clones after liver transplantation (dated by TCRdb to between 2018 and 2021). Library generation was performed with the immunoSEQ multiplex PCR assay. This is the immuneACCESS table as TCRdb keeps it, with only in-frame sequences that have V and J called. A part of the clones is gone; compared with another copy, unresolved V genes explain less than half, and the rest is unexplained. The sample table contains some 20,000 clones; only one count was recorded for 80% of them. The biggest ten clones account for approximately 32% of the sample. The source was CD8+ T cells from blood, collected about 50 months after liver transplant. The receptor set was obtained from a human patient who received a liver transplant. Following transplantation, T cells from the graft donor may be among those present.

The chain recombines TRBV6-5 with TRBJ1-1; unclear D gene. This CDR3 spans 13 amino acids. In germline, CDR1 is MNHEY, CDR2 SVGAGI. V was shortened by 3 bases and J by 8 bases, with 13 bases between the two germline ends. DNA for the CDR3: TGTGCCAGCAGTTATCAACAGATTGGCGAAGCTTTCTTT. This codes for CASSYQQIGEAFF.

This chain uses TRBV6-4 with TRBJ2-1, with 13 bases identical to TRBD2. Germline values: CDR1 MRHNA, CDR2 SNTAGT. V shed 4 bases and J 6 bases; nucleotides not matched to a gene: 0. The CDR3 length is 14 residues. The CDR3 reads CASSGTSGGNEQFF. The CDR3 bases are TGTGCCAGCAGTGGGACTAGCGGGGGCAATGAGCAGTTCTTC.

The chain combines TRBV9 with TRBJ1-2, with D perhaps TRBD1 (6 bases). V lost 3 bases and J 8 bases, leaving 11 bases between the germline ends. This CDR3 is built from 12 residues. Germline assignment: CDR1 SGDLS and CDR2 YYNGEE. The CDR3 here is CASSGGQFGYTF. In DNA form, the CDR3 reads TGTGCCAGCAGCGGAGGACAGTTCGGCTACACCTTC.

The chain couples TRBV2 to TRBJ2-5; 11 nucleotides agree with TRBD2. The germline gives CDR1 SNHLY, CDR2 FYNNEI. The CDR3 length is 15 residues. The V and J ends lost 8 bases and 10 bases, in that order; junction bases with no gene match: 15. The CDR3 sequence is CASRPTSGGPVNQYF. The CDR3 region has the DNA TGTGCCAGCCGTCCCACTAGCGGGGGACCCGTAAACCAGTACTTC.

The V call is TRBV15, the J call TRBJ2-7; 10 bases are a match to TRBD2. Germline values: CDR1 LNHNV, CDR2 YYDKDF (reference sequence). With 0 bases clipped from V and 6 bases from J, the junction kept 2 bases outside the gene matches. The CDR3 runs 14 residues. The CDR3 coding sequence is TGTGCCACCAGCAGAGATTCTAGCGGGAGCGAGCAGTACTTC. Its protein is CATSRDSSGSEQYF.

The chain employs TRBV7-6 and TRBJ2-2; TRBD1 matches at 7 bases. CDR1 is SGHVS, CDR2 FNYEAQ, per germline. The junction had 17 bases not matched to a gene; V was cut back by 2 bases and J by 5 bases. The length of the CDR3 is 19 residues. The CDR3 bases are TGTGCCAGCAGCTTATCCGACCAGGGCAGGGGGAGTAGAACCGGGGAGCTGTTTTTT. Amino acid sequence: CASSLSDQGRGSRTGELFF.

The chain is built from TRBV5-4 and TRBJ1-2; TRBD1 is a possible D gene (6 bases). The CDR3 has 14 amino acids. The V and J ends lost 0 bases and 4 bases respectively, with 10 bases between them. Germline values: CDR1 SGHNT, CDR2 YYREEE (reference sequence). The CDR3 nucleotides are TGTGCCAGCAGCTTGGGACAGGCAATCTATGGCTACACCTTC. Its protein product is CASSLGQAIYGYTF.

J is TRBJ2-1 and V is TRBV9; 13 nucleotides line up with TRBD2. CDR1 and CDR2 from the germline V gene are SGDLS and YYNGEE. The CDR3 loop spans 15 amino acids. Unmatched junction bases numbered 4, after V lost 2 bases and J lost 8 bases. CDR3 bases: TGTGCCAGCAGCGTCGGGACTAGCGGGAATGATGAGCAGTTCTTC. Translation: CASSVGTSGNDEQFF.

V is TRBV7-2 and J is TRBJ2-7; 7 nucleotides match TRBD1. CDR3 length equals 14 residues. Looked up from germline, CDR1 is SGHTA and CDR2 is FQGNSA. V shed 5 bases and J 3 bases; nucleotides not matched to a gene: 7. CDR3 in amino acids: CASSPRQGFYEQYF. The CDR3 DNA sequence: TGTGCCAGCAGCCCTAGACAGGGATTCTACGAGCAGTACTTC.

The J gene is TRBJ1-6, the V gene TRBV18, with TRBD1 as a possible D gene (5 bases). CDR3 length: 18 amino acids. Germline V gene data show CDR1 as KGHSH and CDR2 as LQKENI. Trimming took off 0 bases at V and 9 bases at J, with 21 bases between the two ends. The CDR3 is CASSPPQRRGVGGSPLHF. The CDR3 region has the DNA TGTGCCAGCTCACCACCGCAGCGGCGGGGAGTGGGGGGTTCACCCCTCCACTTT.

The chain employs TRBV11-3 and TRBJ1-2, with unresolved D. Trimming took off 5 bases at V and 4 bases at J, with 23 bases between the two ends. This CDR3 is 17 amino acids long. Germline V gene sequence: CDR1 SGHNT, CDR2 YENEEA. The CDR3 coding sequence is TGTGCCAGCAGCCGCTTCAGCAATCTCGGAAAGACCTATGGCTACACCTTC. It encodes CASSRFSNLGKTYGYTF.

The rearrangement joins TRBV15 to TRBJ2-7, with TRBD2 as a possible D gene (5 bases). The CDR3 runs 15 residues. Germline V gene sequence: CDR1 LNHNV, CDR2 YYDKDF (reference sequence). V was pared by 4 bases and J by 4 bases, with 17 bases between. This CDR3 reads CATSTQSGVSYEQYF. The CDR3 DNA sequence: TGTGCCACCAGCACCCAGAGCGGAGTGAGTTACGAGCAGTACTTC.

The chain combines TRBV6-6 with TRBJ1-4; D call uncertain. Germline V gene lookup returns CDR1 MNHNY and CDR2 SVGAGI (reference sequence). Trimming took 2 bases from V and 7 from J, leaving 2 bases between them. The CDR3 sequence is 11 residues long. The CDR3 sequence: CASSYSEKLFF. The CDR3 DNA is TGTGCCAGCAGTTACAGTGAAAAACTGTTTTTT.